This entry is about one TCR beta chain. As originally analysed: Reference gene primer amplification gave nucleated cell count estimates. Sequencing used immunoSEQ multiplex PCR; TCRdb keeps in-frame clones, though not all of them. V and J calls and clone size are given by that table; D and trimming were obtained from the DNA. The table lists a few hundred thousand clones, around nine tenths of them singletons, with 0.94% in the top ten. The sample originates from a study of blood T cell repertoires in COVID-19. Whole-study context: Acute and convalescent COVID-19 specimens originated in the United States, Italy and Spain. T cells, B-cell-depleted T cells, or PBMCs supplied cDNA or gDNA.

J gave up 0 bases and V 3 bases, and 8 bases lay outside the gene matches. CDR1 is SGHKS, CDR2 YYEKEE, per germline (reference sequence). This CDR3 spans 18 amino acids. The V call is TRBV5-5, the J call TRBJ2-5; 13 nucleotides match TRBD2. Sequenced material: peripheral blood. The sequence was collected from a middle-aged woman who had recovered from COVID-19. CDR3: CASSWGTSGKPYQETQYF. DNA of the CDR3: TGTGCCAGCAGCTGGGGGACTAGCGGGAAACCGTACCAAGAGACCCAGTACTTC. Drawing the rest from reference TRBV5-5 and TRBJ2-5, the complete variable domain is DAGVTQSPTHLIKTRGQQVTLRCSPISGHKSVSWYQQVLGQGPQFIFQYYEKEERGRGNFPDRFSARQFPNYSSELNVNALLLGDSALYLCASSWGTSGKPYQETQYFGPGTRLLVL.